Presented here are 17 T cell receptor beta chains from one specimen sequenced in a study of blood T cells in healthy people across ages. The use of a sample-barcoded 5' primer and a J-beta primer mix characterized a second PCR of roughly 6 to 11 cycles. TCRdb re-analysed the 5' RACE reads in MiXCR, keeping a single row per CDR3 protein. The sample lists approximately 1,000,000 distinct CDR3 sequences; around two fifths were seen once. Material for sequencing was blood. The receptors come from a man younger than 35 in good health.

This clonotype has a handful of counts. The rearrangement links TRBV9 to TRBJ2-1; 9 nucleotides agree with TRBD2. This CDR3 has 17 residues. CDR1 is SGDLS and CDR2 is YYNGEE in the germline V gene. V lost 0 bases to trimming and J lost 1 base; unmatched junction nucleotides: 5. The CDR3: CASSVGDSGGSYNEQFF. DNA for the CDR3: TGTGCCAGCAGCGTAGGAGATAGCGGGGGATCCTACAATGAGCAGTTCTTC.

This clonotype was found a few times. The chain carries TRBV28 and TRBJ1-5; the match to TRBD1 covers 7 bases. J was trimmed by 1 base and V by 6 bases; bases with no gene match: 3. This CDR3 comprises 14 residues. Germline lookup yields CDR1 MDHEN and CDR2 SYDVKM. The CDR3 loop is CASRDRISNQPQHF. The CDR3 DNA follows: TGTGCCAGCAGGGACAGGATAAGCAATCAGCCCCAGCATTTT.

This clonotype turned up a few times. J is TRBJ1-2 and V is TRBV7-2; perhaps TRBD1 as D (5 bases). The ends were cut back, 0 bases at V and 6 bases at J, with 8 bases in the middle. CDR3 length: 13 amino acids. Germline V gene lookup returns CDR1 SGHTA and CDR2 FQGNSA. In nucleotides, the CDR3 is TGTGCCAGCAGCTTAGCGGGGCTTGATGGCTACACCTTC. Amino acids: CASSLAGLDGYTF.

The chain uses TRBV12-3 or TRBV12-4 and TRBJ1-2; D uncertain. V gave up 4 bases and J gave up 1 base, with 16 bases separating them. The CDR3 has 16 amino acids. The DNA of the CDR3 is TGTGCCAGCAGTTCCCGCCCCGGGCCAAATAACTATGGCTACACCTTC. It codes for CASSSRPGPNNYGYTF.

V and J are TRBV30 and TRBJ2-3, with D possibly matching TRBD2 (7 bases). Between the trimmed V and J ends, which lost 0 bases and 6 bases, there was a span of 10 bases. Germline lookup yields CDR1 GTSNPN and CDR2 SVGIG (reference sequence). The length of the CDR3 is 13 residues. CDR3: CAWSVAGADTQYF. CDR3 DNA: TGTGCCTGGAGTGTCGCGGGGGCCGATACGCAGTATTTT.

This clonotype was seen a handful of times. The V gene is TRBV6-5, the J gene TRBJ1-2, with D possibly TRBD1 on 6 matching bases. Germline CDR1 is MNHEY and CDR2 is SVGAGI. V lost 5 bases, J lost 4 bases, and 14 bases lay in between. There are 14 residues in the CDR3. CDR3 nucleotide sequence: TGTGCCAGCAGTCGGGACACAACCGGCTATGGCTACACCTTC. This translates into CASSRDTTGYGYTF.

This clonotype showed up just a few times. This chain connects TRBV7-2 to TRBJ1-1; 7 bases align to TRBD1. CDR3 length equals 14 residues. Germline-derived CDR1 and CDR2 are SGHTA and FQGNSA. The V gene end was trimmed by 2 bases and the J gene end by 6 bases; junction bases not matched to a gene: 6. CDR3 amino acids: CASSLRQGIPEAFF. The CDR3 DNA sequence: TGTGCCAGCAGCTTAAGACAGGGCATACCTGAAGCTTTCTTT.

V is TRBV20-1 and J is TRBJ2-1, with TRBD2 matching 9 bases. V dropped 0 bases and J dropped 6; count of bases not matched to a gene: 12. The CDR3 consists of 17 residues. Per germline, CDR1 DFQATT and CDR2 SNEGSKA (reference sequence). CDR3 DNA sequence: TGCAGTGCTAGAGAAAGACGGATAGCGGGAGCTACCAATGAGCAGTTCTTC. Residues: CSARERRIAGATNEQFF.

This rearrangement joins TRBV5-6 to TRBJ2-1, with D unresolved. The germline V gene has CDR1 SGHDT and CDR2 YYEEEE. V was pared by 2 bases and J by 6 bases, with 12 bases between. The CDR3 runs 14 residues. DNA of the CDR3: TGTGCCAGCAGCTTTCTGGGTCAGACCAATGAGCAGTTCTTC. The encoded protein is CASSFLGQTNEQFF.

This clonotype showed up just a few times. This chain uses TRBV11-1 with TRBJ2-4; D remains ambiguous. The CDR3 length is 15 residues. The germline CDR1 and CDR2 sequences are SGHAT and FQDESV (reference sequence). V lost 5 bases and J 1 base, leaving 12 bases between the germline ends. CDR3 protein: CASSPTIGAKNIQYF. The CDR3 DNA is TGTGCCAGCAGCCCGACCATTGGGGCCAAAAACATTCAGTACTTC.

The CDR3 spells CASSPFLRDRTLNTEAFF. Here the CDR3 DNA reads TGTGCCAGCAGCCCCTTCCTCCGGGACAGGACGCTAAACACTGAAGCTTTCTTT. The chain combines TRBV7-9 with TRBJ1-1; 8 nucleotides match TRBD1. Germline V gives CDR1 SEHNR, CDR2 FQNEAQ (reference sequence). The CDR3 covers 18 residues. With V trimmed by 5 bases and J by 2 bases, 16 bases remained unmatched.

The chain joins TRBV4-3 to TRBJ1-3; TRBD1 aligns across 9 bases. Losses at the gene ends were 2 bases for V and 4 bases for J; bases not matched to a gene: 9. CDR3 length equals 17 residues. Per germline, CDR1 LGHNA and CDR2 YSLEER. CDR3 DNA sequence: TGCGCCAGCAGCCAAACACTACAGGGGGCAGGGGGAAACACCATATATTTT. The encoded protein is CASSQTLQGAGGNTIYF.

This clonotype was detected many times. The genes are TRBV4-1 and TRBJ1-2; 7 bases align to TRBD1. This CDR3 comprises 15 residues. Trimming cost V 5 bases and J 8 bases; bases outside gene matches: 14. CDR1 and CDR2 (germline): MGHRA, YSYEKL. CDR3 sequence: CASSFPLFRQGGYTF. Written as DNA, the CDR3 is TGCGCCAGCAGCTTTCCCCTTTTTCGACAGGGCGGCTACACCTTC.

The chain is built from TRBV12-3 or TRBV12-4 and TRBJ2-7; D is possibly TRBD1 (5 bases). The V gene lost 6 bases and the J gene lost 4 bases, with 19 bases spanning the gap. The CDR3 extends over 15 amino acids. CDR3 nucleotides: TGTGCCAGCAGCCAAGGGCAGGGCATTGGTTACGAGCAGTACTTC. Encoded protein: CASSQGQGIGYEQYF.

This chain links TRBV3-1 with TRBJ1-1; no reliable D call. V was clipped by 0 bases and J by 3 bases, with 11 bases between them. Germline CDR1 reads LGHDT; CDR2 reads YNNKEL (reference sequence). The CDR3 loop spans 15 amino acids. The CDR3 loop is CASSQDRGRHTEAFF. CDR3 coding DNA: TGTGCCAGCAGCCAAGATCGAGGGAGGCACACTGAAGCTTTCTTT.

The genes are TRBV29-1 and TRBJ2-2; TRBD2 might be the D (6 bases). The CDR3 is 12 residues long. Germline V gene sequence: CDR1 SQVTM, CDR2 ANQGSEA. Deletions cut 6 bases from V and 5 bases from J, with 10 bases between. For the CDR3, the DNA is TGCAGCGTCGGGGGACCAACCGGGGAGCTGTTTTTT. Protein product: CSVGGPTGELFF.

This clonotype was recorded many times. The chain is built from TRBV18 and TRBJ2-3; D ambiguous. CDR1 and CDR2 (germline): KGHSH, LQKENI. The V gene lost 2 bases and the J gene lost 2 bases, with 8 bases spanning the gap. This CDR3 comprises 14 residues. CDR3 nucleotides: TGTGCCAGCTCACCATCGCCAGACACAGATACGCAGTATTTT. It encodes CASSPSPDTDTQYF.